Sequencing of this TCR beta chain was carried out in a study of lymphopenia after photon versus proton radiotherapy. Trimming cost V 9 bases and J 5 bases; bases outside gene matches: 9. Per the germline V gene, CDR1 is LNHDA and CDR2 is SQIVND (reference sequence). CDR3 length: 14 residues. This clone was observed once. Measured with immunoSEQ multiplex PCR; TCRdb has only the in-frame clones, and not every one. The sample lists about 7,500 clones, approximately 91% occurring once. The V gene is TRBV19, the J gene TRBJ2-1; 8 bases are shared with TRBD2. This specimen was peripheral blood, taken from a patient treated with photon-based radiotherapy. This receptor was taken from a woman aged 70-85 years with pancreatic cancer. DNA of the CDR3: TGTGCCAGCGAGGGGACTAGTTCCCACAATGAGCAGTTCTTC. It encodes CASEGTSSHNEQFF.